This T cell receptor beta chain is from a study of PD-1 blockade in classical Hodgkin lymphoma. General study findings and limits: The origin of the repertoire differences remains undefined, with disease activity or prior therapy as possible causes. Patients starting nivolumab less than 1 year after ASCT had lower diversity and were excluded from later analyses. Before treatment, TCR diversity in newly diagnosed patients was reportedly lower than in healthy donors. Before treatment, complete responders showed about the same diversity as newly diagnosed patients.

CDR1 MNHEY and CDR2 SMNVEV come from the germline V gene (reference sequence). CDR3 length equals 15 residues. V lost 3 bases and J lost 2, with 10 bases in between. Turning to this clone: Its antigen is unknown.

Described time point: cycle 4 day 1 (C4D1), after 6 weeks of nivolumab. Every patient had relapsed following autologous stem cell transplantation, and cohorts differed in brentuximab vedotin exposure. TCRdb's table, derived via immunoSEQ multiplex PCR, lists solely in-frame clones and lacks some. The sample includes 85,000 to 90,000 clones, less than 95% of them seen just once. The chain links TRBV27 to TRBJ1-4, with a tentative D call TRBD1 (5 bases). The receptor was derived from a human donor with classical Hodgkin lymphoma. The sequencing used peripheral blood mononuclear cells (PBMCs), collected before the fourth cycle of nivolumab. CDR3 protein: CASSFQWGTNEKLFF. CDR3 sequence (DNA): TGTGCCAGCAGTTTCCAGTGGGGGACTAATGAAAAACTGTTTTTT.